The 28 T cell receptor beta chains below come from one sample, sequenced in a study of monozygotic twins with inflammatory bowel disease. After re-calling the 5' RACE reads, TCRdb lists one entry per CDR3 protein, DNA absent. This repertoire includes 440,000 or so distinct CDR3 sequences. Source material: blood. The receptor source for this set is a human donor with ulcerative colitis or Crohn's disease, or a healthy co-twin of an affected twin (not recorded which).

This rearrangement joins TRBV10-3 to TRBJ2-5; TCRdb reports TRBD1, a call that lacks DNA to check it against. There are 14 residues in the CDR3. CDR1 is ENHRY, CDR2 SYGVKD, per germline. The CDR3 sequence: CAISLTGTQETQYF.

The chain has TRBV29-1 and TRBJ1-3. The CDR3 has 13 residues. Looked up from germline, CDR1 is SQVTM and CDR2 is ANQGSEA. The CDR3 sequence: CSVGASSGNTIYF.

J is TRBJ2-2 and V is TRBV10-3. Per the germline V gene, CDR1 is ENHRY and CDR2 is SYGVKD. The CDR3 contains 15 residues. CDR3: CAICADGANTGELFF.

This sequence joins TRBV7-9 and TRBJ2-2; TCRdb names TRBD1, which stays unverified in the absence of DNA. Looked up from germline, CDR1 is SEHNR and CDR2 is FQNEAQ (reference sequence). The CDR3 sequence is 15 residues long. The CDR3 is CATQRQDANTGELFF.

V and J are TRBV6-1 and TRBJ1-6; TCRdb picks TRBD1, but there is no DNA to check that call. Per germline, CDR1 MNHNS and CDR2 SASEGT. There are 17 residues in the CDR3. Here the CDR3 reads CASSRDRASSYNSPLHF.

V and J are TRBV7-9 and TRBJ2-1; absent DNA, TCRdb's TRBD2 call cannot be checked. This CDR3 is 14 amino acids long. Germline CDR1 is SEHNR and CDR2 is FQNEAQ (reference sequence). The CDR3 loop reads CASSSSGRASEQFF.

This chain uses TRBV6-2 or TRBV6-3 with TRBJ2-2; TCRdb reports TRBD1, a call that lacks DNA to check it against. The CDR3 is made up of 16 amino acids. Germline lookup yields CDR1 MNHEY and CDR2 SVGEGT. CDR3 residues: CASSPWGPANTGELFF.

The V gene is TRBV5-1, the J gene TRBJ2-1. This CDR3 comprises 15 residues. From germline, CDR1 is SGHRS and CDR2 YFSETQ. This CDR3 reads CASSLAGITYNEQFF.

The chain combines TRBV7-2 with TRBJ2-1. This CDR3 has 14 amino acids. Germline V lookup: CDR1 SGHTA, CDR2 FQGNSA. CDR3 in amino acids: CASSLGKVNGEQFF.

This sequence joins TRBV7-8 and TRBJ2-7; there is no DNA to check the TCRdb D call of TRBD1. The germline V gene encodes CDR1 SGHVS and CDR2 FQNEAQ. This CDR3 contains 16 residues. The CDR3 loop is CASSPWTGERVYEQYF.

CDR3 sequence reads: CASSERGGTEAFF. This sequence joins TRBV25-1 and TRBJ1-1. The CDR3 length is 13 residues. Germline CDR1 MGHDK, CDR2 SYGVNS.

This sequence joins TRBV12-3 or TRBV12-4 and TRBJ1-6; the TCRdb call, TRBD1, lacks DNA for checking. There are 15 residues in the CDR3. The CDR3 loop reads CASSLQVDRNSPLHF.

The chain is built from TRBV10-3 and TRBJ1-1. The CDR3 loop spans 14 amino acids. The germline gives CDR1 ENHRY, CDR2 SYGVKD. The CDR3 protein is CAISGGKIRTEAFF.

This chain connects TRBV6-5 to TRBJ2-2; with no DNA, the TCRdb D assignment of TRBD1 cannot be verified. The CDR3 covers 16 residues. CDR1 and CDR2 from the germline V gene are MNHEY and SVGAGI. CDR3 protein: CASSSRQASNTGELFF.

CDR3 sequence reads: CASSIRQGSGQPQHF. The chain is built from TRBV19 and TRBJ1-5; TCRdb indicates TRBD1, and absent DNA this call remains unverified. Per the germline V gene, CDR1 is LNHDA and CDR2 is SQIVND (reference sequence). The CDR3 contains 15 residues.

The rearrangement joins TRBV11-2 to TRBJ1-2; lacking DNA, the TRBD1 call made by TCRdb goes unchecked. CDR1 SGHAT and CDR2 FQNNGV come from the germline V gene. CDR3 length: 16 amino acids. CDR3 sequence: CASSPFLQGASYGYTF. The full variable domain, in which reference TRBV11-2 and TRBJ1-2 provide the parts outside the CDR3, is EAGVAQSPRYKIIEKRQSVAFWCNPISGHATLYWYQQILGQGPKLLIQFQNNGVVDDSQLPKDRFSAERLKGVDSTLKIQPAKLEDSAVYLCASSPFLQGASYGYTFGSGTRLTVV.

The chain uses TRBV29-1 and TRBJ1-1; TCRdb lists TRBD1, though no DNA is available to test this call. This CDR3 spans 13 amino acids. From germline, CDR1 is SQVTM and CDR2 ANQGSEA. CDR3 sequence: CSVSHDRGTEAFF.

The chain carries TRBV11-3 and TRBJ2-1; the TRBD2 assignment by TCRdb is unverifiable without DNA. The CDR3 loop spans 16 amino acids. Germline values: CDR1 SGHNT, CDR2 YENEEA. CDR3 amino acids: CASSLGLAGDRDEQFF.

The J gene is TRBJ1-2, the V gene TRBV2. The germline V gene has CDR1 SNHLY and CDR2 FYNNEI. The CDR3 is 13 residues long. The CDR3 reads CASRQETNYGYTF.

The V call is TRBV28, the J call TRBJ2-2. Looked up from germline, CDR1 is MDHEN and CDR2 is SYDVKM. The CDR3 has 15 amino acids. The CDR3: CASSLGLGISGELFF.

This chain connects TRBV12-3 or TRBV12-4 to TRBJ2-4. The CDR3 is 13 amino acids. CDR3: CASTKVAKNIQYF.

V gene TRBV10-2 combines with J gene TRBJ1-2; checking the TCRdb D call of TRBD1 is not possible without DNA. This CDR3 region has 16 residues. CDR1 WSHSY and CDR2 SAAADI come from the germline V gene. The CDR3 loop is CASSDLYRGVDYGYTF.

The CDR3 loop reads CASSQDSRTDEQFF. This chain links TRBV4-3 with TRBJ2-1. CDR1 and CDR2 from the germline V gene are LGHNA and YSLEER. This CDR3 region has 14 residues.

This chain connects TRBV20-1 to TRBJ2-5; TCRdb indicates TRBD1, and absent DNA this call remains unverified. This CDR3 has 13 amino acids. Germline V CDR1 and CDR2: DFQATT, SNEGSKA (reference sequence). This CDR3 is CSASRTVGETQYF.

The rearrangement uses TRBV12-3 or TRBV12-4 and TRBJ1-1; TCRdb reports TRBD1, a call that lacks DNA to check it against. The CDR3 is 15 amino acids. Here the CDR3 reads CASSHRQGGFSEAFF.

The V gene is TRBV7-9, the J gene TRBJ2-1. The CDR3 contains 15 residues. CDR1 SEHNR and CDR2 FQNEAQ come from the germline V gene (reference sequence). The CDR3: CASSSGGESYNEQFF.

The genes are TRBV12-3 or TRBV12-4 and TRBJ1-3; the D call of TRBD1 rests on TCRdb alone, since no DNA is present to check it. This CDR3 region has 16 residues. CDR3 sequence reads: CASTHSRGRRGNTIYF.

This sequence joins TRBV7-2 and TRBJ1-1; TCRdb gives TRBD1 as the D gene, but with no DNA this cannot be confirmed. Germline CDR1 and CDR2: SGHTA and FQGNSA. The CDR3 consists of 14 residues. The CDR3 loop reads CASSQQGGRTEAFF.